A selection of T cell receptor beta chains follows, all from one sample in a study of T cells in Graves' hyperthyroidism and ophthalmopathy. A single record per CDR3 protein comes from TCRdb applying MiXCR to the multiplex PCR reads. The table records hundreds of thousands of distinct CDR3 sequences, 30% to 40% of them present only once. The sequencing input was blood. The origin of the receptors is a woman aged 40 to 50 with Graves' hyperthyroidism. CDR3s include the opening cysteine and the closing phenylalanine or tryptophan. A D gene is named only where the DNA matches it firmly. The listing skips clone size in some rows; elsewhere it reads once, few, many or a size class.

d_call: .; j_call: TRBJ2-7; clone_size: .; v_call: TRBV30; cdr3_aa: CAWSVRYEQYF; cdr3_nt: TGTGCCTGGAGTGTTCGCTACGAGCAGTACTTC
d_call: .; j_call: TRBJ1-2; clone_size: many; v_call: TRBV29-1; cdr3_aa: CSVGGGSGYTF; cdr3_nt: TGCAGCGTTGGGGGGGGAAGTGGCTACACCTTC
d_call: .; j_call: TRBJ2-2; clone_size: many; v_call: TRBV7-2; cdr3_aa: CASSLDSNTGELFF; cdr3_nt: TGTGCCAGCAGCTTAGACAGCAACACCGGGGAGCTGTTTTTT
d_call: .; j_call: TRBJ1-1; clone_size: few; v_call: TRBV27; cdr3_aa: CASSSTPGATEAFF; cdr3_nt: TGTGCCAGCAGTTCGACACCGGGGGCCACTGAAGCTTTCTTT
d_call: TRBD1; j_call: TRBJ1-5; clone_size: .; v_call: TRBV7-9; cdr3_aa: CASSTTGIACQPQHF; cdr3_nt: TGTGCCAGCAGCACGACAGGGATCGCGTGTCAGCCCCAGCATTTT
d_call: .; j_call: TRBJ1-1; clone_size: once; v_call: TRBV6-5; cdr3_aa: CASSYAAGGGTEAFF; cdr3_nt: TGTGCCAGCAGTTACGCGGCCGGGGGCGGTACTGAAGCTTTCTTT
d_call: TRBD2; j_call: TRBJ2-1; clone_size: .; v_call: TRBV2; cdr3_aa: CAGGEGNVSLSNEQFF; cdr3_nt: TGTGCCGGCGGGGAGGGCAACGTTAGTTTAAGCAATGAGCAGTTCTTC
d_call: .; j_call: TRBJ2-7; clone_size: many; v_call: TRBV7-2; cdr3_aa: CASSLLSRYEQYF; cdr3_nt: TGTGCCAGCAGCTTATTGAGCCGCTACGAGCAGTACTTC
d_call: .; j_call: TRBJ1-4; clone_size: .; v_call: TRBV10-3; cdr3_aa: CAISESTTGGKLFF; cdr3_nt: TGTGCCATCAGTGAGTCGACGACAGGTGGAAAACTCTTTTTT
d_call: .; j_call: TRBJ2-7; clone_size: many; v_call: TRBV12-3/TRBV12-4; cdr3_aa: CASSSDRGEQYF; cdr3_nt: TGTGCCAGCAGTTCCGACCGGGGCGAGCAGTACTTC
d_call: .; j_call: TRBJ2-7; clone_size: many; v_call: TRBV7-2; cdr3_aa: CASSLFRSFDEQYF; cdr3_nt: TGTGCCAGCAGCTTATTTAGGTCCTTCGACGAGCAGTACTTC
d_call: .; j_call: TRBJ2-5; clone_size: few; v_call: TRBV12-5; cdr3_aa: CASGLVHSRETQYF; cdr3_nt: TGTGCTAGTGGTTTGGTACACAGCAGAGAGACCCAGTACTTC
d_call: TRBD1; j_call: TRBJ1-1; clone_size: few; v_call: TRBV20-1; cdr3_aa: CSATGVENTEAFF; cdr3_nt: TGCAGTGCCACAGGGGTTGAGAACACTGAAGCTTTCTTT
d_call: .; j_call: TRBJ2-7; clone_size: .; v_call: TRBV7-2; cdr3_aa: CASSLREGDEQYF; cdr3_nt: TGTGCCAGCAGCTTAAGAGAAGGCGACGAGCAGTACTTC
d_call: .; j_call: TRBJ1-5; clone_size: few; v_call: TRBV12-3/TRBV12-4; cdr3_aa: CASSLGGALGNQPQHF; cdr3_nt: TGTGCCAGCAGTTTGGGGGGGGCGCTTGGCAATCAGCCCCAGCATTTT
d_call: .; j_call: TRBJ1-3; clone_size: .; v_call: TRBV6-6; cdr3_aa: CASSTGTTGNTIYF; cdr3_nt: TGTGCCAGCAGTACCGGGACCACTGGAAACACCATATATTTT
d_call: .; j_call: TRBJ1-2; clone_size: many; v_call: TRBV12-3/TRBV12-4; cdr3_aa: CASSSRPSIPIGGYTF; cdr3_nt: TGTGCCAGCAGTTCACGCCCCTCGATTCCTATCGGAGGCTACACCTTC
d_call: TRBD1; j_call: TRBJ2-7; clone_size: .; v_call: TRBV29-1; cdr3_aa: CSADRAPEQYF; cdr3_nt: TGCAGCGCGGACAGGGCTCCCGAGCAGTACTTC
d_call: TRBD1; j_call: TRBJ1-2; clone_size: many; v_call: TRBV19; cdr3_aa: CASSAGQYGYTF; cdr3_nt: TGTGCCAGTAGCGCGGGACAGTATGGCTACACCTTC
d_call: .; j_call: TRBJ2-7; clone_size: once; v_call: TRBV7-9; cdr3_aa: CASSNPSGQRYEQYF; cdr3_nt: TGTGCCAGCAGCAACCCCTCCGGACAGCGGTACGAGCAGTACTTC
d_call: .; j_call: TRBJ1-6; clone_size: many; v_call: TRBV7-2; cdr3_aa: CASSLAGGEGSPLHF; cdr3_nt: TGTGCCAGCAGCTTAGCGGGGGGCGAGGGTTCACCCCTCCACTTT
d_call: TRBD2; j_call: TRBJ2-2; clone_size: .; v_call: TRBV2; cdr3_aa: CASSEIGTGLGANAGELFF; cdr3_nt: TGTGCCAGCAGTGAAATTGGGACGGGACTAGGGGCGAACGCCGGGGAGCTGTTTTTT
d_call: TRBD1; j_call: TRBJ1-2; clone_size: .; v_call: TRBV7-2; cdr3_aa: CASSPDRDRGGGDGYTF; cdr3_nt: TGTGCCAGCAGCCCGGACCGGGACAGGGGAGGTGGTGATGGCTACACCTTC
d_call: .; j_call: TRBJ2-2; clone_size: .; v_call: TRBV5-1; cdr3_aa: CASSLRGSDTGELFF; cdr3_nt: TGCGCCAGCAGCTTGAGGGGGAGCGACACCGGGGAGCTGTTTTTT
d_call: TRBD1; j_call: TRBJ1-4; clone_size: .; v_call: TRBV2; cdr3_aa: CANRGTTNEKLFF; cdr3_nt: TGTGCCAACAGGGGGACAACTAATGAAAAACTGTTTTTT
d_call: .; j_call: TRBJ1-2; clone_size: .; v_call: TRBV7-9; cdr3_aa: CASKVGGNYAYTF; cdr3_nt: TGTGCCAGCAAGGTGGGGGGGAACTATGCCTACACCTTC
d_call: .; j_call: TRBJ1-3; clone_size: .; v_call: TRBV20-1; cdr3_aa: CSARDRLAFSGNTIYF; cdr3_nt: TGCAGTGCTAGAGATAGATTGGCGTTCTCTGGAAACACCATATATTTT
d_call: .; j_call: TRBJ1-1; clone_size: .; v_call: TRBV4-1; cdr3_aa: CASSLRIGRMNTEAFF; cdr3_nt: TGCGCCAGCAGCCTCCGGATCGGACGGATGAACACTGAAGCTTTCTTT
d_call: TRBD1; j_call: TRBJ2-3; clone_size: .; v_call: TRBV10-3; cdr3_aa: CAISGAWGQNTDTQYF; cdr3_nt: TGTGCCATCAGTGGGGCATGGGGACAGAACACAGATACGCAGTATTTT
d_call: .; j_call: TRBJ2-2; clone_size: few; v_call: TRBV4-1; cdr3_aa: CASSQVDLTGELFF; cdr3_nt: TGCGCCAGCAGCCAAGTCGACCTCACCGGGGAGCTGTTTTTT
d_call: .; j_call: TRBJ2-4; clone_size: .; v_call: TRBV20-1; cdr3_aa: CSATRVGNIQYF; cdr3_nt: TGCAGTGCAACGAGGGTGGGAAACATTCAGTACTTC
d_call: .; j_call: TRBJ1-6; clone_size: once; v_call: TRBV10-2; cdr3_aa: CASSEGGYNSPLHF; cdr3_nt: TGCGCCAGCAGTGAAGGAGGCTATAATTCACCCCTCCACTTT
d_call: TRBD1; j_call: TRBJ1-4; clone_size: .; v_call: TRBV7-2; cdr3_aa: CASSRDRSNGLEDEKLFF; cdr3_nt: TGTGCCAGCAGCCGGGACAGGTCGAATGGCCTAGAGGATGAAAAACTGTTTTTT
d_call: .; j_call: TRBJ2-7; clone_size: few; v_call: TRBV6-5; cdr3_aa: CASSSTDRRYEQYF; cdr3_nt: TGTGCCAGCAGTTCTACGGACCGCCGCTACGAGCAGTACTTC
d_call: TRBD1; j_call: TRBJ1-6; clone_size: many; v_call: TRBV7-3; cdr3_aa: CASSEQTGGSSPLHF; cdr3_nt: TGTGCCAGCAGCGAACAGACAGGGGGTAGTTCACCCCTCCACTTT
d_call: .; j_call: TRBJ1-5; clone_size: .; v_call: TRBV10-1; cdr3_aa: CASTSGSGQPQHF; cdr3_nt: TGCGCCAGCACCTCAGGGTCCGGTCAGCCCCAGCATTTT
d_call: .; j_call: TRBJ1-2; clone_size: .; v_call: TRBV7-8; cdr3_aa: CASSSSYRDNYGYTF; cdr3_nt: TGTGCCAGCAGCTCGTCCTACAGGGATAACTATGGCTACACCTTC
d_call: TRBD1; j_call: TRBJ2-7; clone_size: many; v_call: TRBV10-3; cdr3_aa: CATPPFGQGQSEQYF; cdr3_nt: TGTGCCACCCCCCCTTTCGGACAGGGGCAATCCGAGCAGTACTTC
d_call: .; j_call: TRBJ1-5; clone_size: .; v_call: TRBV7-9; cdr3_aa: CASTLGGGHQPQHF; cdr3_nt: TGTGCCAGCACCCTAGGCGGGGGTCATCAGCCCCAGCATTTT
d_call: TRBD1; j_call: TRBJ1-5; clone_size: many; v_call: TRBV6-5; cdr3_aa: CASSRGTGVQPQHF; cdr3_nt: TGTGCCAGCAGCCGCGGGACAGGGGTTCAGCCCCAGCATTTT
d_call: .; j_call: TRBJ2-3; clone_size: few; v_call: TRBV15; cdr3_aa: CATSGLLDTQYF; cdr3_nt: TGTGCCACCAGCGGTCTGTTGGATACGCAGTATTTT
d_call: .; j_call: TRBJ2-5; clone_size: many; v_call: TRBV2; cdr3_aa: CASSASLRETQYF; cdr3_nt: TGTGCCAGCAGTGCTAGCTTGAGAGAGACCCAGTACTTC
d_call: .; j_call: TRBJ1-2; clone_size: many; v_call: TRBV15; cdr3_aa: CATSRDRSGVSGRYGYTF; cdr3_nt: TGTGCCACCAGCAGAGATCGCTCAGGGGTCAGCGGTCGCTATGGCTACACCTTC